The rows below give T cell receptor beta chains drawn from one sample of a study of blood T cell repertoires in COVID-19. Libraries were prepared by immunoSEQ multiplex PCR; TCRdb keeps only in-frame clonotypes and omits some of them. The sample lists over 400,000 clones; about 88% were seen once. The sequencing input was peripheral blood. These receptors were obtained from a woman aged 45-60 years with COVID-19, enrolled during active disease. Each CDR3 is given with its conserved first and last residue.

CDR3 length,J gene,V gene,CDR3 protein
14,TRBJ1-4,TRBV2,CASSGGGAGEKLFF
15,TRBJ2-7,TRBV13,CASSPGWGGSYEQYF
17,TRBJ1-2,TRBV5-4,CASSTAPRGRVHYGYTF
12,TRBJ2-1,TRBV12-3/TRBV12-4,CASSLQGNEQFF
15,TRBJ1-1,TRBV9,CASSPRGPLNTEAFF
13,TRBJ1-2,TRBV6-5,CASRAREVLGYTF
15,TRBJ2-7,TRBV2,CASSEAAGGSYEQYF
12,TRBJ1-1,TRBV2,CASSQDILIAFF
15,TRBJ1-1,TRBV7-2,CASSLESGDETEAFF
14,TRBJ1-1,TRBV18,CASSPSVTNTEAFF
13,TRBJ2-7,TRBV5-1,CASSLNRENEQYF
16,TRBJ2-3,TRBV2,CASSDGGAGGIDTQYF
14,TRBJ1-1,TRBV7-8,CASSLAGPFTEAFF
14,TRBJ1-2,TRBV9,CASSVQPGQPEANF
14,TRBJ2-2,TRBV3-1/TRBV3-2,CASSQGRSPGELFF
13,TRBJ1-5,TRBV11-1,CASSPDQVQPQHF
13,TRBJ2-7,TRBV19,CASVQGAGYEQYF
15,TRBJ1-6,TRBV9,CASSPRDRGNSPLHF
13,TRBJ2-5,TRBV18,CASSPAGGETQYF
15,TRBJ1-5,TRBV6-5,CASSYSFSSNQPQHF
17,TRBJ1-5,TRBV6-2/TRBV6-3,CASSYSMGQYSNQPQHF
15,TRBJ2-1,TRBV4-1,CASSQISGALNEQFF
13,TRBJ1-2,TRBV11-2,CASSLDQGFGYTF
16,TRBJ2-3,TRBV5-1,CASSLVGDFSTDTQYF
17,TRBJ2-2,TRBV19,CASSIRGLAGGNGELFF
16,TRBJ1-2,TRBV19,CASSSSLLLQDYGYTF
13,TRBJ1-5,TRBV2,CASLQGVGQPQHF
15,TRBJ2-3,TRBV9,CASSPTSGGAYTQYF
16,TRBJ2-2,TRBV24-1,CATSDSGTGDTGELFF
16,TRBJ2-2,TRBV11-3,CASSLGLDLNTGELFF
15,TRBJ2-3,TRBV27,CASSYSRTGADTQYF
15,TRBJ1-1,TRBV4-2,CASTTKPTGATEAFF
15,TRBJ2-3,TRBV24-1,CATSDSTQGADTQYF
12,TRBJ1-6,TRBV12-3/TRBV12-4,CASRDTSSPLHF
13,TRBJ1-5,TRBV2,CASSGQGNQPQHF
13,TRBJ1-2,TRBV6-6,CASSTTGGGGYTF
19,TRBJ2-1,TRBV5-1,CASSRILAGGVSSYNEQFF
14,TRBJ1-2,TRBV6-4,CASSETGGGYGYTF
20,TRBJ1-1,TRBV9,CASSIRPLGQGDIGDTEAFF
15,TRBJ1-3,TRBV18,CASSDRTYSGNTIYF
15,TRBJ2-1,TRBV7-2,CASRPNRGGHNEQFF
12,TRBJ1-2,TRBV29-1,CSVDRTGSGYTF
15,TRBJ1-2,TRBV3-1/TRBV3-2,CASSQDLGGGYGYTF
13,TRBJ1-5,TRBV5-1,CASSQTGYQPQHF
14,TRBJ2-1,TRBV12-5,CASGLVGGINEQFF
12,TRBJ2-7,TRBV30,CAWSRDREGQYF
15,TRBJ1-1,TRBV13,CASSSPGQGGEVTFF
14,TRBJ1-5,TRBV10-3,CAISERGINQPQHF
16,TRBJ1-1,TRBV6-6,CASSPITGVTNTEAFF
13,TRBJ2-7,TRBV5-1,CASSLVPGVEQYF
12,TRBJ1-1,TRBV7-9,CASSLIQGEAFF
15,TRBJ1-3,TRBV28,CASSLWSRARNTIYF
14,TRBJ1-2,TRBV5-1,CASSSSQGAYGYTF
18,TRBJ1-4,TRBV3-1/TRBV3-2,CASSRSEDRGRTNEKLFF
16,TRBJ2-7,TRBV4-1,CANSQEGGTSSYEQYF
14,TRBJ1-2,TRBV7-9,CASSLPGGIDGYTF
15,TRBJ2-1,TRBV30,CAWGGGRSSYNEQFF
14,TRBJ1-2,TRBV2,CASRGTGGDYGYTF
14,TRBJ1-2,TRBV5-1,CASSRGTVNYGYTF